Each of the 30 T cell receptor beta chains below was sequenced from the same sample in a study of PD-1 blockade in classical Hodgkin lymphoma. Time point noted: cycle 4 day 1 (C4D1), after five to seven weeks of nivolumab. Following autologous stem cell transplantation, relapse occurred in every patient, and exposure to brentuximab vedotin varied. Some clones are missing from TCRdb's copy, which holds only in-frame ones; the method was immunoSEQ multiplex PCR. The data hold roughly 48,000 clones, with more than 75% observed a single time. Sequenced material: peripheral blood mononuclear cells (PBMCs), taken before the fourth cycle of nivolumab. The receptors stem from a human donor with classical Hodgkin lymphoma.

V is TRBV19 and J is TRBJ1-4, with a possible D match to TRBD1 (5 bases). The V end lost 0 bases, the J end lost 2 bases, and 16 bases lay between the germline ends. The CDR3 contains 18 residues. Looked up from germline, CDR1 is LNHDA and CDR2 is SQIVND (reference sequence). The CDR3 DNA sequence: TGTGCCAGTAGTATAGATCGTTCAGGGTCCGGGACTAATGAAAAACTGTTTTTT. Translation: CASSIDRSGSGTNEKLFF.

The genes are TRBV28 and TRBJ2-5, with D maybe TRBD1 (6 bases). V lost 3 bases to trimming and J lost 5 bases, with 10 bases between them. Germline CDR1 is MDHEN and CDR2 is SYDVKM. The CDR3 totals 13 residues. CDR3 residues: CASSFTGRETQYF. For the CDR3, the DNA is TGTGCCAGCAGTTTTACAGGGCGCGAGACCCAGTACTTC.

This sequence joins TRBV15 and TRBJ2-6; TRBD2 is a possible D gene (5 bases). CDR1 and CDR2 from the germline V gene are LNHNV and YYDKDF (reference sequence). Trimming cost V 4 bases and J 1 base, with 8 bases left between them. The CDR3 has 15 amino acids. The CDR3 reads CATSTRRSGANVLTF. DNA of the CDR3: TGTGCCACCAGCACAAGGAGGTCTGGGGCCAACGTCCTGACTTTC.

This clone was seen just once. The chain couples TRBV5-1 to TRBJ2-3; perhaps TRBD2 as D (5 bases). Germline V gives CDR1 SGHRS, CDR2 YFSETQ. Trimming took 2 bases from V and 11 from J, leaving 9 bases between them. The CDR3 totals 11 residues. The CDR3 protein is CASSFPGKQYF. The CDR3 DNA sequence: TGCGCCAGCAGCTTCCCCGGGAAGCAGTATTTT. The whole variable domain, remainder taken from reference TRBV5-1 and TRBJ2-3, is KAGVTQTPRYLIKTRGQQVTLSCSPISGHRSVSWYQQTPGQGLQFLFEYFSETQRNKGNFPGRFSGRQFSNSRSEMNVSTLELGDSALYLCASSFPGKQYFGPGTRLTVL.

The chain is built from TRBV28 and TRBJ2-7; D might be TRBD2 (5 bases). V lost 4 bases, J lost 6 bases, and 13 bases lay in between. CDR1 and CDR2 (germline): MDHEN, SYDVKM. CDR3 size: 13 residues. The CDR3 protein is CASSYPVRGEQYF. CDR3 nucleotides: TGTGCCAGCAGTTATCCCGTCCGGGGCGAGCAGTACTTC.

This chain links TRBV21-1 with TRBJ2-7; the table's D gene call, TRBD2, was not cross checked with the DNA. TRBV21-1 is annotated as a pseudogene. The CDR3 length is 14 residues. The CDR3 region has the DNA TGTGCCAGCGGCCTGGTTTGGAGATCCTACGAGCAGTACTTC. Protein product: CASGLVWRSYEQYF.

This chain's CDR3 is CASSEEGLAKNIQYF. In nucleotides, the CDR3 is TGTGCCAGCAGTGAAGAGGGTTTAGCCAAAAACATTCAGTACTTC. This chain connects TRBV2 to TRBJ2-4; D not certain. Per the germline V gene, CDR1 is SNHLY and CDR2 is FYNNEI. This CDR3 spans 15 amino acids. Trimming shortened V by 1 base and J by 0 bases, and 7 bases separated the two germline ends.

The chain combines TRBV2 with TRBJ2-4; 7 nucleotides match TRBD1. The V segment lost 2 bases and the J segment 8 bases; nucleotides outside the gene matches: 3. This CDR3 region has 13 residues. Per the germline V gene, CDR1 is SNHLY and CDR2 is FYNNEI. The CDR3 DNA follows: TGTGCCAGCAGTGAACAGGGGGTGGACATTCAGTACTTC. Its translation: CASSEQGVDIQYF. Variable domain in full (rest from reference TRBV2 and TRBJ2-4): EPEVTQTPSHQVTQMGQEVILRCVPISNHLYFYWYRQILGQKVEFLVSFYNNEISEKSEIFDDQFSVERPDGSNFTLKIRSTKLEDSAMYFCASSEQGVDIQYFGAGTRLSVL.

The V call is TRBV14, the J call TRBJ1-2, with D hard to call. Germline CDR1 reads SGHDN; CDR2 reads FVKESK. CDR3 length: 13 residues. The V gene lost 0 bases and the J gene lost 6 bases, with 8 bases spanning the gap. The CDR3 nucleotides are TGTGCCAGCAGCCAAGAGAGGGTGGATGGCTACACCTTC. It is translated as CASSQERVDGYTF.

J is TRBJ2-2 and V is TRBV11-2; 12 bases fit TRBD2. This CDR3 comprises 19 residues. The germline gives CDR1 SGHAT, CDR2 FQNNGV. Losses at the gene ends were 3 bases for V and 5 bases for J; bases not matched to a gene: 13. The CDR3 region is CASSLFPGLAGGLTGELFF. The CDR3 DNA sequence: TGTGCCAGCAGCTTGTTCCCAGGGCTAGCGGGGGGGCTTACCGGGGAGCTGTTTTTT. Combining the CDR3 with reference TRBV11-2 and TRBJ2-2 gives the whole variable domain EAGVAQSPRYKIIEKRQSVAFWCNPISGHATLYWYQQILGQGPKLLIQFQNNGVVDDSQLPKDRFSAERLKGVDSTLKIQPAKLEDSAVYLCASSLFPGLAGGLTGELFFGEGSRLTVL.

This clone was seen more than once but under ten times. Other DNA sequences within the sample encode an identical CDR3. In nucleotides, the CDR3 is TGTGCCAGCACTAAGCGGGAGGCAGGCGAGCAGTACTTC. It encodes CASTKREAGEQYF. The rearrangement uses TRBV6-5 and TRBJ2-7, with 9 nucleotides matching TRBD2. The germline CDR1 and CDR2 sequences are MNHEY and SVGAGI. Trimming at V came to 7 bases and at J to 6 bases, leaving 7 bases not matched to a gene. There are 13 residues in the CDR3.

V and J are TRBV5-1 and TRBJ1-3; D remains ambiguous. Trimming removed 0 bases at V and 0 bases at J, with 16 bases between. The CDR3 is 18 amino acids. Per germline, CDR1 SGHRS and CDR2 YFSETQ. The CDR3 DNA is TGCGCCAGCAGCTTGGCGTACCCGGACCTTTTCTCTGGAAACACCATATATTTT. This encodes CASSLAYPDLFSGNTIYF.

This rearrangement joins TRBV2 to TRBJ2-7, with TRBD1 as a possible D gene (5 bases). V dropped 9 bases and J dropped 5 bases, with 14 bases sitting between them. Germline values: CDR1 SNHLY, CDR2 FYNNEI. The CDR3 spans 12 residues. CDR3 nucleotide sequence: TGTGCCAGATCCGGACAATCCCACGAGCAGTACTTC. Translation gives CARSGQSHEQYF.

The count of this clone is one. The chain couples TRBV13 to TRBJ2-5; 14 nucleotides match TRBD2. V was clipped by 4 bases and J by 2 bases; unmatched bases: 6. The CDR3 covers 17 residues. CDR1 is PRHDT and CDR2 is FYEKMQ in the germline V gene (reference sequence). The CDR3 spells CASSSRLAGGFQETQYF. DNA of the CDR3: TGTGCCAGCAGCTCCAGACTAGCGGGGGGGTTTCAAGAGACCCAGTACTTC.

The V and J genes are TRBV27 and TRBJ1-1; D is unclear. The V gene's germline CDR1 is MNHEY and CDR2 SMNVEV (reference sequence). The CDR3 extends over 14 amino acids. Trimming stripped 4 bases from V and 3 bases from J, with 12 bases between. This chain's CDR3 is CASSWRDKDTEAFF. CDR3 coding DNA: TGTGCCAGCAGTTGGAGGGATAAGGACACTGAAGCTTTCTTT.

In DNA form, the CDR3 reads TGTGCCAGCAGCTCGGGGACACCAAATTCACCCCTCCACTTT. Translating it yields CASSSGTPNSPLHF. V usage is TRBV9 and J usage is TRBJ1-6, with D perhaps TRBD1 (6 bases). CDR3 size: 14 residues. Germline values: CDR1 SGDLS, CDR2 YYNGEE. V was pared by 4 bases and J by 7 bases, with 12 bases between.

The chain uses TRBV28 and TRBJ1-5, with 7 bases matching TRBD1. Per the germline V gene, CDR1 is MDHEN and CDR2 is SYDVKM. V trimming: 6 bases; J trimming: 7 bases; junction bases outside the gene matches: 9. The CDR3 runs to 14 residues. CDR3 in amino acids: CASSPRQGGQPQHF. The CDR3 DNA sequence: TGTGCCAGCAGCCCTAGACAGGGAGGCCAGCCCCAGCATTTT. Looking up the rest from reference TRBV28 and TRBJ1-5 gives the full variable domain: DVKVTQSSRYLVKRTGEKVFLECVQDMDHENMFWYRQDPGLGLRLIYFSYDVKMKEKGDIPEGYSVSREKKERFSLILESASTNQTSMYLCASSPRQGGQPQHFGDGTRLSIL.

This chain connects TRBV4-3 to TRBJ1-4, with TRBD1 as a possible D gene (5 bases). Germline V gene sequence: CDR1 LGHNA, CDR2 YSLEER. This CDR3 contains 14 residues. Trimming stripped 4 bases from V and 8 bases from J, with 14 bases between. Written as DNA, the CDR3 is TGCGCCAGCAGCCCCTGGGGGATAGGAGAAAAACTGTTTTTT. This translates into CASSPWGIGEKLFF.

The DNA for the CDR3 is TGTGCCAGCAGGGAGGGGGGACCCACAGATACGCAGTATTTT. Amino acids: CASREGGPTDTQYF. The genes are TRBV6-1 and TRBJ2-3, with D possibly called TRBD1 or TRBD2 (6 bases each). Germline loops: CDR1 MNHNS, CDR2 SASEGT. Trimming shortened V by 6 bases and J by 2 bases, and 12 bases separated the two germline ends. The CDR3 runs 14 residues.

The DNA of the CDR3 is TGCGCCAGCAGCTTGGTCCTTAGCGGGAGCGGCACAGATACGCAGTATTTT. Translation: CASSLVLSGSGTDTQYF. The rearrangement uses TRBV5-1 and TRBJ2-3, with 9 bases identical to TRBD2. V was clipped by 0 bases and J by 1 base; unmatched bases: 6. The germline V gene has CDR1 SGHRS and CDR2 YFSETQ. This CDR3 comprises 17 residues.

V gene TRBV6-5 combines with J gene TRBJ1-1; the D is unclear. This CDR3 spans 14 amino acids. V dropped 3 bases and J dropped 1 base, with 9 bases sitting between them. Germline V CDR1 and CDR2: MNHEY, SVGAGI. The DNA of the CDR3 is TGTGCCAGCAGTTATGAGGGCACGAACACTGAAGCTTTCTTT. Its protein is CASSYEGTNTEAFF.

The table lists this clone with a few counts. The chain has TRBV7-9 and TRBJ1-5, with 9 positions matching TRBD1. Germline CDR1 is SEHNR and CDR2 is FQNEAQ (reference sequence). Trimming took 0 bases from V and 7 from J; bases not matched to a gene: 7. The CDR3 is 16 residues long. CDR3 in amino acids: CASSLAGQGEGQPQHF. CDR3 DNA sequence: TGTGCCAGCAGCTTAGCGGGACAGGGCGAGGGGCAGCCCCAGCATTTT.

V is TRBV28 and J is TRBJ2-1, with 10 nucleotides matching TRBD2. CDR3 length: 15 residues. The J segment lost 10 bases and the V segment lost 5 bases, leaving 11 bases of the junction unmatched. The germline V gene encodes CDR1 MDHEN and CDR2 SYDVKM. This CDR3 is CASSPSGGTVWEQFF. The CDR3 DNA sequence: TGTGCCAGCAGTCCTAGCGGGGGTACGGTTTGGGAGCAGTTCTTC.

The rearrangement links TRBV5-6 to TRBJ1-6; D gene uncertain. V was cut by 2 bases and J by 9 bases, with 12 bases left in between. The CDR3 is 14 residues long. Germline V gene sequence: CDR1 SGHDT, CDR2 YYEEEE. DNA for the CDR3: TGTGCCAGCAGCTTAGGAGGGTTAGGTTCACCCCTCCACTTT. It specifies CASSLGGLGSPLHF.

The chain links TRBV19 to TRBJ2-1; the D gene could be TRBD1 or TRBD2 (6 bases each). V lost 6 bases to trimming and J lost 4 bases, with 16 bases between them. Germline-derived CDR1 and CDR2 are LNHDA and SQIVND (reference sequence). This CDR3 contains 15 residues. This chain's CDR3 is CASRAYRGPYNEQFF. The CDR3 DNA reads as TGTGCCAGTAGGGCCTACCGGGGGCCTTACAATGAGCAGTTCTTC. Full variable domain (outside the CDR3, taken from reference TRBV19 and TRBJ2-1): DGGITQSPKYLFRKEGQNVTLSCEQNLNHDAMYWYRQDPGQGLRLIYYSQIVNDFQKGDIAEGYSVSREKKESFPLTVTSAQKNPTAFYLCASRAYRGPYNEQFFGPGTRLTVL.

This clone has a handful of counts. This chain links TRBV13 with TRBJ1-5; D call uncertain. The CDR3 totals 14 residues. The V end was cut by 0 bases, the J end by 3 bases, with 6 bases between. The germline V gene encodes CDR1 PRHDT and CDR2 FYEKMQ (reference sequence). This chain's CDR3 is CASSLGQTNQPQHF. The CDR3 bases are TGTGCCAGCAGCTTAGGACAGACCAATCAGCCCCAGCATTTT.

About this clone: The same CDR3 also results from other DNA sequences found in this sample. V is TRBV19 and J is TRBJ2-5; 8 bases match TRBD2. The V gene end was trimmed by 5 bases and the J gene end by 5 bases; junction bases not matched to a gene: 4. Germline CDR1 LNHDA, CDR2 SQIVND (reference sequence). This CDR3 contains 13 residues. The chain's CDR3 is CASSARGGETQYF. The CDR3 coding sequence is TGTGCCAGTAGTGCACGGGGGGGGGAGACCCAGTACTTC.

The chain carries TRBV7-2 and TRBJ1-6; D perhaps matches TRBD1 (6 bases). Germline lookup yields CDR1 SGHTA and CDR2 FQGNSA. This CDR3 is built from 14 residues. V lost 2 bases to trimming and J lost 10 bases, with 12 bases between them. This chain's CDR3 is CASSLTGSGSPLHF. The CDR3 DNA reads TGTGCCAGCAGCTTAACAGGGTCAGGGTCACCCCTCCACTTT.

This clone was seen only a few times. V is TRBV27 and J is TRBJ2-1; 9 nucleotides align to TRBD2. The CDR3 is made up of 16 amino acids. In germline, CDR1 is MNHEY, CDR2 SMNVEV (reference sequence). Trimming cost V 4 bases and J 3 bases; bases outside gene matches: 7. CDR3 sequence (DNA): TGTGCCAGCAGTTCGGGCGGGAGGGCCGGCTACAATGAGCAGTTCTTC. Residues: CASSSGGRAGYNEQFF.

The CDR3 region has the DNA TGCGCCAGCAGCGGGCCATACCAGCAGTTCTTC. This encodes CASSGPYQQFF. The chain couples TRBV5-1 to TRBJ2-1, with D unclear. The CDR3 covers 11 residues. Trimming left V 4 bases short and J 11 bases short, with 10 bases between. Germline V lookup: CDR1 SGHRS, CDR2 YFSETQ.